This T cell receptor (beta chain) was profiled in a study of neoadjuvant anti-PD-1 for oral cavity cancer. Background on the study: Most patients had three to four biweekly doses of 3 mg/kg nivolumab before resection. Patients without progression got a fourth dose around day 43. Notes on the study in general: PBMC Gini-index clonality exceeded responders' in non-responders post-nivolumab.

The method was immunoSEQ multiplex PCR; TCRdb's version includes in-frame clones alone and lacks a portion of them. Of around 8,000 clones in the sample, 62% were seen once. Indicated time point: after neoadjuvant nivolumab, at surgical resection. Cohort: HPV-negative, locally advanced oral cavity squamous cell carcinoma patients. Comment on this clone: What it binds is unknown.

This CDR3 has 15 amino acids. J gave up 3 bases and V 0 bases, and 2 bases lay outside the gene matches. Germline CDR1 and CDR2: SGDLS and YYNGEE. Material: PBMCs, obtained after nivolumab (anti-PD-1) treatment. This sequence originates from a person between 40 and 79 years old with oral cavity squamous cell carcinoma. This chain connects TRBV9 to TRBJ2-1; 8 bases fit TRBD2. The CDR3 loop reads CASSVDSGGYNEQFF. The CDR3 DNA reads TGTGCCAGCAGCGTAGACAGCGGGGGCTACAATGAGCAGTTCTTC.